The 14 T cell receptor beta chains below all came from one sample that was sequenced in a study of control samples from healthy donors and cancer patients. TCRdb's table, derived via immunoSEQ multiplex PCR, lists solely in-frame clones and lacks some. The data contain about 69,000 clones, 84% of them singletons. The sequencing input was PBMCs. These TCRs come from a woman in her fifties or sixties with lung cancer.

The gene calls are TRBV9 and TRBJ2-3; D may be TRBD1 (6 bases). Germline values: CDR1 SGDLS, CDR2 YYNGEE. This CDR3 has 19 amino acids. Trimming shortened V by 4 bases and J by 3 bases, and 27 bases separated the two germline ends. The CDR3 sequence is CASSPSARGQPVLTDTQYF. CDR3 coding DNA: TGTGCCAGCAGCCCGAGTGCCCGAGGACAGCCTGTTTTAACAGATACGCAGTATTTT.

The chain carries TRBV12-3 or TRBV12-4 and TRBJ1-2; D remains unclear. The V end was cut by 7 bases, the J end by 4 bases, with 10 bases between. The CDR3 totals 12 residues. CDR3 loop: CASTLGFYGYTF. For the CDR3, the DNA is TGTGCCAGCACCCTAGGGTTCTATGGCTACACCTTC.

V gene TRBV24-1 combines with J gene TRBJ2-1, with D tentatively TRBD2 (6 bases). This CDR3 is built from 17 residues. V shed 9 bases and J shed 5 bases, with 25 bases lying between them. Germline V gives CDR1 KGHDR, CDR2 SFDVKD. DNA of the CDR3: TGTGCCACCCAAGGGACGGGCCGGAGGGTCGGGGACAATGAGCAGTTCTTC. This translates into CATQGTGRRVGDNEQFF.

The chain joins TRBV6-2 or TRBV6-3 to TRBJ2-2, with 8 positions matching TRBD1. Trimming cost V 7 bases and J 5 bases; bases outside gene matches: 12. Germline CDR1 reads MNHEY; CDR2 reads SVGEGT. This CDR3 is built from 16 residues. The CDR3 DNA reads as TGTGCCAGCACCCCCAGGGGGCGAGTTTCTACCGGGGAGCTGTTTTTT. The encoded protein is CASTPRGRVSTGELFF.

The V gene is TRBV6-5, the J gene TRBJ1-3, with D hard to call. The CDR3 covers 15 residues. V lost 5 bases to trimming and J lost 0 bases, with 11 bases between them. The germline V gene has CDR1 MNHEY and CDR2 SVGAGI. This CDR3 is CASSNPSGSGNTIYF. In nucleotides, the CDR3 is TGTGCCAGCAGTAACCCCAGTGGCTCTGGAAACACCATATATTTT.

V gene TRBV7-8 combines with J gene TRBJ1-1, with D unresolved. This CDR3 region has 13 residues. Trimming shortened V by 2 bases and J by 5 bases, and 9 bases separated the two germline ends. Germline V gives CDR1 SGHVS, CDR2 FQNEAQ. The CDR3 DNA reads TGTGCCAGCAGCTTATATATTAATACTGAAGCTTTCTTT. This sequence encodes CASSLYINTEAFF.

V and J are TRBV6-5 and TRBJ1-5, with D uncertain. This CDR3 region has 12 residues. From germline, CDR1 is MNHEY and CDR2 SVGAGI. V was pared by 9 bases and J by 5 bases, with 11 bases between. The CDR3 is CASSRSDQPQHF. The CDR3 DNA sequence: TGTGCCAGTAGTAGGTCCGATCAGCCCCAGCATTTT.

This chain joins TRBV6-5 and TRBJ1-1; D not resolved. The germline gives CDR1 MNHEY, CDR2 SVGAGI. The V end was cut by 7 bases, the J end by 8 bases, with 8 bases between. This CDR3 region has 10 residues. As DNA, the CDR3 is TGTGCCAGCACCCTGGGGGAAGCTTTCTTT. The encoded protein is CASTLGEAFF.

The chain uses TRBV2 and TRBJ1-1; no clear D. Deletions cut 6 bases from V and 1 base from J, with 15 bases between. This CDR3 spans 15 amino acids. The germline V gene has CDR1 SNHLY and CDR2 FYNNEI. The CDR3 sequence: CASSYHVGPNTEAFF. CDR3 bases: TGTGCCAGCAGCTACCATGTGGGCCCGAACACTGAAGCTTTCTTT.

J is TRBJ1-2 and V is TRBV7-2, with D unclear. From germline, CDR1 is SGHTA and CDR2 FQGNSA. V was clipped by 0 bases and J by 3 bases, with 5 bases between them. The CDR3 sequence is 13 residues long. The CDR3 region is CASSLAIDYGYTF. The CDR3 coding sequence is TGTGCCAGCAGCTTAGCTATCGACTATGGCTACACCTTC.

The V call is TRBV12-3 or TRBV12-4, the J call TRBJ1-1; no reliable D call. V shed 5 bases and J shed 7 bases, with 14 bases lying between them. The CDR3 loop spans 13 amino acids. This CDR3 reads CASSPAVGFEAFF. The CDR3 coding sequence is TGTGCCAGCAGTCCGGCCGTCGGCTTTGAAGCTTTCTTT.

The chain carries TRBV4-1 and TRBJ2-5; D is possibly TRBD1 (5 bases). The CDR3 has 13 amino acids. CDR1 MGHRA and CDR2 YSYEKL come from the germline V gene. V shed 1 base and J shed 4 bases, with 7 bases lying between them. Here the CDR3 reads CASSQAGSETQYF. DNA of the CDR3: TGCGCCAGCAGCCAAGCAGGGTCAGAGACCCAGTACTTC.

The V gene is TRBV2, the J gene TRBJ1-2; possible D gene TRBD1, 6 bases. Trimming took off 5 bases at V and 2 bases at J, with 21 bases between the two ends. Germline CDR1 SNHLY, CDR2 FYNNEI. The CDR3 is 17 residues long. CDR3 DNA: TGTGCCAGCAGTCCCACAATACAGGGTAGATACAACTATGGCTACACCTTC. It yields the protein CASSPTIQGRYNYGYTF.

The chain couples TRBV18 to TRBJ1-5; a possible D gene is TRBD1 (6 bases). This CDR3 spans 13 amino acids. The V end lost 5 bases, the J end lost 6 bases, and 11 bases lay between the germline ends. Looked up from germline, CDR1 is KGHSH and CDR2 is LQKENI. The CDR3 region is CASSLQGSQPQHF. The CDR3 DNA sequence: TGTGCCAGCTCATTACAGGGTAGTCAGCCCCAGCATTTT.